These 4 T cell receptor beta chains were all obtained from the same sample, sequenced in a study of T cells in Graves' hyperthyroidism and ophthalmopathy. Researchers amplified the TCR beta CDR3 regions from RNA transcripts. The HTBI primer set was used in a first-round RT-PCR of the TCR CDR3. MiXCR, applied by TCRdb to the multiplex PCR reads, yields one record per CDR3 protein. The sample comprises about 640,000 distinct CDR3 sequences, roughly 15% of which are singletons, and under 15% rests with the top ten. What was sequenced was blood. All receptors come from a woman between 45 and 65 years old with Graves' ophthalmopathy.

This rearrangement joins TRBV12-3 or TRBV12-4 to TRBJ2-3; the match to TRBD2 covers 9 bases. CDR3 length equals 16 residues. V lost 3 bases, J lost 2 bases, and 6 bases stayed unmatched. CDR3 protein: CASSLTSGLLTDTQYF. Written as DNA, the CDR3 is TGTGCCAGCAGTTTGACTAGCGGACTACTCACAGATACGCAGTATTTT.

This chain links TRBV3-1 with TRBJ1-5; D may be TRBD1 (5 bases). Trimming took off 4 bases at V and 6 bases at J, with 13 bases between the two ends. The germline CDR1 and CDR2 sequences are LGHDT and YNNKEL (reference sequence). CDR3 size: 14 residues. The CDR3 loop reads CASSPQGSGQPQHF. The DNA of the CDR3 is TGTGCCAGCAGCCCTCAGGGTTCGGGTCAGCCCCAGCATTTT.

The rearrangement links TRBV9 to TRBJ2-1; 7 bases align to TRBD2. The CDR3 is 14 residues long. V lost 2 bases and J lost 5; bases outside the gene matches: 4. Germline CDR1 and CDR2: SGDLS and YYNGEE. Here the CDR3 reads CASSVAGADNEQFF. CDR3 bases: TGTGCCAGCAGCGTGGCGGGAGCCGACAATGAGCAGTTCTTC.

In this sample, this clonotype turned up once. The chain couples TRBV6-1 to TRBJ2-7; TRBD1 matches 8 bases. The V and J ends lost 9 bases and 2 bases, in that order; junction bases with no gene match: 12. This CDR3 is built from 15 residues. Germline CDR1 and CDR2: MNHNS and SASEGT. In nucleotides, the CDR3 is TGTGCCAGTCTCGGACAGGGCTCCACCACCTACGAGCAGTACTTC. Its translation: CASLGQGSTTYEQYF.